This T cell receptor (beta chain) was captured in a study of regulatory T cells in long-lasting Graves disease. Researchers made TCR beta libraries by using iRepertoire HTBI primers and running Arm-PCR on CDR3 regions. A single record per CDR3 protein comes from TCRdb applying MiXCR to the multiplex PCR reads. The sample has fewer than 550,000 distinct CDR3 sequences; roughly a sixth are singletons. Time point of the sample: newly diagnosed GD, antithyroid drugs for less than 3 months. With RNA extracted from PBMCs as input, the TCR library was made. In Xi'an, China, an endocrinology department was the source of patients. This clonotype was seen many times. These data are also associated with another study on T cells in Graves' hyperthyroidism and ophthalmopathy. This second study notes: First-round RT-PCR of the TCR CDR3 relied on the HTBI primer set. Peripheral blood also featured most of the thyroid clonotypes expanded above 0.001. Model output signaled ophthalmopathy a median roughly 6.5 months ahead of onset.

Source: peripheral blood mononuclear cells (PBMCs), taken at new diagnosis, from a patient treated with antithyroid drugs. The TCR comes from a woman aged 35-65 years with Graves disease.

The CDR3 sequence: CASSEGQGAKNIQYF. The CDR3 DNA sequence: TGTGCCAGCAGTGAGGGACAGGGCGCCAAAAACATTCAGTACTTC. V is TRBV2 and J is TRBJ2-4, with 9 bases lining up with TRBD1. CDR3 length equals 15 residues. Trimming cost V 3 bases and J 1 base; bases outside gene matches: 1. Germline V gene data show CDR1 as SNHLY and CDR2 as FYNNEI.